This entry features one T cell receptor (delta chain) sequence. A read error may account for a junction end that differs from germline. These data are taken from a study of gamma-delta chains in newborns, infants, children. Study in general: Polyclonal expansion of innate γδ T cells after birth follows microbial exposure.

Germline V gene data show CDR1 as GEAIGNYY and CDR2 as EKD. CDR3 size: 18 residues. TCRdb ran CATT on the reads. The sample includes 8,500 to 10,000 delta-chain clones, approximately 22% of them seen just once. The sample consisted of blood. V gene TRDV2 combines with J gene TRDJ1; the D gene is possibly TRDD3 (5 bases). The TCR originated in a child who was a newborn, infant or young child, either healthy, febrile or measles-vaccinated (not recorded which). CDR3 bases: TGTGCCTGTGACACGATAAGGACTAGGGGGTACCGTACCGATAAAATCATCTTT. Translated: CACDTIRTRGYRTDKIIF.